The 5 T cell receptor beta chains presented below share a single source sample, sequenced in a study of regulatory T cells in long-lasting Graves disease. Sequencing libraries for TCR beta were prepared with iRepertoire HTBI primers and Arm-PCR of CDR3 regions. TCRdb reprocessed the multiplex PCR reads via MiXCR and lists one record per CDR3 protein. The profile shows 400,000 to 500,000 distinct CDR3 sequences, under 25% of them singletons. Stated time point: persistent/refractory GD, antithyroid drugs over 5 years with positive TRAb. From RNA extracted from PBMCs, the TCR library was made. The starting material was peripheral blood mononuclear cells (PBMCs), obtained when the disease was refractory, from a patient treated with antithyroid drugs. The receptor set was obtained from a female donor with Graves disease.

This clonotype was counted a few times. This chain connects TRBV30 to TRBJ1-1; D uncertain. Trimming took 2 bases from V and 3 from J, leaving 10 bases between them. The CDR3 has 13 amino acids. Germline V gene sequence: CDR1 GTSNPN, CDR2 SVGIG (reference sequence). The chain's CDR3 is CAWSQQEDTEAFF. CDR3 bases: TGTGCCTGGAGTCAACAAGAAGACACTGAAGCTTTCTTT.

There are many counts of this clonotype. The chain recombines TRBV6-1 with TRBJ1-2, with a weak D call TRBD1 (5 bases). CDR3 size: 15 residues. Per the germline V gene, CDR1 is MNHNS and CDR2 is SASEGT. V gave up 6 bases and J gave up 7 bases, with 21 bases separating them. The chain's CDR3 is CASRLKPSGVGGYTF. CDR3 DNA: TGTGCCAGCAGACTAAAACCCTCGGGGGTGGGTGGCTACACCTTC.

At least ten counts were recorded for this clonotype. V usage is TRBV7-2 and J usage is TRBJ1-1; D is unresolved. The CDR3 loop spans 15 amino acids. V was clipped by 5 bases and J by 5 bases, with 18 bases between them. In germline, CDR1 is SGHTA, CDR2 FQGNSA. CDR3 bases: TGTGCCAGCAGCCCCCTTAACTCTGGGGAAACTGAAGCTTTCTTT. The encoded protein is CASSPLNSGETEAFF. Full variable domain (missing parts from reference TRBV7-2 and TRBJ1-1): GAGVSQSPSNKVTEKGKDVELRCDPISGHTALYWYRQSLGQGLEFLIYFQGNSAPDKSGLPSDRFSAERTGGSVSTLTIQRTQQEDSAVYLCASSPLNSGETEAFFGQGTRLTVV.

This clonotype was found many times. V and J are TRBV7-6 and TRBJ1-4; the match to TRBD1 covers 11 bases. Germline loops: CDR1 SGHVS, CDR2 FNYEAQ. The trim removed 0 bases at V and 7 bases at J, leaving 1 base unmatched. The CDR3 has 15 amino acids. DNA of the CDR3: TGTGCCAGCAGCTTAGCCGGGACAGGGGGTGAAAAACTGTTTTTT. It specifies CASSLAGTGGEKLFF.

This chain connects TRBV30 to TRBJ1-1; 10 bases are shared with TRBD1. Germline assignment: CDR1 GTSNPN and CDR2 SVGIG (reference sequence). With 4 bases clipped from V and 7 bases from J, the junction kept 9 bases outside the gene matches. This CDR3 spans 14 amino acids. The CDR3: CAWTDETGGDEAFF. The CDR3, as DNA: TGTGCCTGGACCGATGAGACAGGGGGCGATGAAGCTTTCTTT.